The text below deals with one TCR beta chain. Random hexamers were used to reverse transcribe the RNA input (about 0.45 to 1 ug). TCRdb ran MiXCR on the immunoSEQ multiplex PCR reads and lists one entry per CDR3 protein. The repertoire holds around 190,000 distinct CDR3 sequences, with over 85% as singletons. Germline V gene sequence: CDR1 MDHEN, CDR2 SYDVKM. The CDR3 spans 15 residues. This record belongs to a study of CD8 T cells in Susac syndrome. The source material was CD4+ T cells from PBMCs. This clonotype was sampled from a human donor in good health. The V gene is TRBV28, the J gene TRBJ1-5; D unresolved. The DNA end is more similar to TRBJ2-3, so the J call may be wrong. CDR3 bases: TGTGCCAGCATCTCCCGGGCCAAGGGTTATCAGCCCCAGTATTTT. This sequence encodes CASISRAKGYQPQYF.